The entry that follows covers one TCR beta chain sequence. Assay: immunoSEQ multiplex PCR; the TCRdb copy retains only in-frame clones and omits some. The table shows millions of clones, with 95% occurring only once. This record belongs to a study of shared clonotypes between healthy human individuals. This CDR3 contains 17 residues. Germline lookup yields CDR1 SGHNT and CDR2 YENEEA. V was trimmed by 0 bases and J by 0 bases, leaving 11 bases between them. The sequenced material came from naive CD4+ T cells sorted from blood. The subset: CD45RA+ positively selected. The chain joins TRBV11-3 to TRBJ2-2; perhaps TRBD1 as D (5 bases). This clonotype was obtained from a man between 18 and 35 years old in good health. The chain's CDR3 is CASSLELLGANTGELFF. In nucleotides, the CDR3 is TGTGCCAGCAGCTTAGAGCTTCTAGGGGCGAACACCGGGGAGCTGTTTTTT.